The 7 T cell receptor beta chains presented below share a single source sample, sequenced in a study of OX40 agonist ivuxolimab in advanced cancers. Measured with immunoSEQ multiplex PCR; TCRdb has only the in-frame clones, and not every one. The table includes 57,000 or so clones, 92% detected once. The sequencing here drew on CD4+ or CD8+ T cells sorted from blood, taken in a trial of the OX40 agonist ivuxolimab. These receptors came from an adult with an advanced solid tumor such as melanoma, head and neck, liver or kidney cancer.

The chain is built from TRBV14 and TRBJ2-3; D is unclear. Germline assignment: CDR1 SGHDN and CDR2 FVKESK. V lost 3 bases and J 2 bases, leaving 15 bases between the germline ends. The CDR3 contains 16 residues. The CDR3 protein is CASSQLNSQDTDTQYF. The CDR3 coding sequence is TGTGCCAGCAGCCAGTTAAACTCCCAAGACACAGATACGCAGTATTTT.

J is TRBJ1-2 and V is TRBV10-3, with D possibly matching TRBD1 (5 bases). Germline loops: CDR1 ENHRY, CDR2 SYGVKD. V was pared by 4 bases and J by 6 bases, with 12 bases between. The CDR3 sequence is 13 residues long. Here the CDR3 DNA reads TGTGCCATCAGTGGGGCTCTAGGGGATGGCTACACCTTC. The encoded protein is CAISGALGDGYTF.

The chain has TRBV27 and TRBJ1-4, with TRBD1 matching 8 bases. The CDR3 contains 17 residues. The germline V gene encodes CDR1 MNHEY and CDR2 SMNVEV (reference sequence). Losses at the gene ends were 6 bases for V and 0 bases for J; bases not matched to a gene: 9. This chain's CDR3 is CASRPRSTGATNEKLFF. CDR3 sequence (DNA): TGTGCCAGCAGGCCCAGATCGACAGGGGCAACTAATGAAAAACTGTTTTTT.

The rearrangement joins TRBV6-6 to TRBJ1-2; D is ambiguous. Trimming pared 5 bases from V and 0 bases from J, leaving 7 bases between. In germline, CDR1 is MNHNY, CDR2 SVGAGI (reference sequence). The CDR3 is made up of 13 amino acids. CDR3 sequence: CASSPGANYGYTF. CDR3 nucleotides: TGTGCCAGCAGTCCGGGCGCTAACTATGGCTACACCTTC.

This sequence joins TRBV6-5 and TRBJ1-1; no firm D call. Looked up from germline, CDR1 is MNHEY and CDR2 is SVGAGI. The CDR3 covers 13 residues. The germline V and J ends were trimmed by 6 bases and 7 bases, with 15 bases remaining between them. The CDR3 DNA follows: TGTGCCAGCAGAGGATCCGGGCCCAGTGAAGCTTTCTTT. As protein: CASRGSGPSEAFF.

V and J are TRBV9 and TRBJ2-1, with 7 bases aligning to TRBD2. Germline values: CDR1 SGDLS, CDR2 YYNGEE. This CDR3 region has 17 residues. With 1 base clipped from V and 0 bases from J, the junction kept 7 bases outside the gene matches. The CDR3 DNA reads TGTGCCAGCAGCGTACATCAAGCGGGGAGCTCCTACAATGAGCAGTTCTTC. Translating gives CASSVHQAGSSYNEQFF.

The chain has TRBV6-1 and TRBJ2-7; TRBD2 might be the D (5 bases). V lost 6 bases and J 3 bases, leaving 15 bases between the germline ends. Germline CDR1 and CDR2: MNHNS and SASEGT. CDR3 length: 14 amino acids. The CDR3 here is CASSETGGLYEQYF. The DNA of the CDR3 is TGTGCCAGCAGCGAGACTGGCGGGCTCTACGAGCAGTACTTC.